What follows are 24 T cell receptor beta chains derived from one specimen sequenced in a study of T-cell memory formation after mild COVID-19. Using its own MiXCR run on the 5' RACE reads, TCRdb lists one record per CDR3 protein. This table holds 300,000 to 350,000 distinct CDR3 sequences, roughly an eighth found once. Sequencing was performed on PBMCs or a T cell subset sorted from them (not recorded which). These receptors all come from a man aged 18 to 29 who had mild COVID-19 (a few samples of this study predate the infection). Cell type and time point are not known.

The chain links TRBV10-3 to TRBJ2-2, with D perhaps being TRBD1 or TRBD2 (5 bases each). V was clipped by 6 bases and J by 7 bases, with 15 bases between them. CDR1 and CDR2 (germline): ENHRY, SYGVKD. The CDR3 runs 14 residues. CDR3 in amino acids: CAIRAGTAGGELFF. The DNA for the CDR3 is TGTGCCATCAGAGCCGGGACCGCTGGCGGGGAGCTGTTTTTT.

The J gene is TRBJ2-3, the V gene TRBV9, with D possibly TRBD2 on 5 matching bases. V dropped 0 bases and J dropped 0 bases, with 11 bases sitting between them. Germline CDR1 reads SGDLS; CDR2 reads YYNGEE. The CDR3 contains 16 residues. This chain's CDR3 is CASSVGRVPSTDTQYF. CDR3 nucleotide sequence: TGTGCCAGCAGCGTAGGGCGGGTACCTAGCACAGATACGCAGTATTTT.

In this sample, this clonotype turned up a few times. V gene TRBV6-1 combines with J gene TRBJ2-7; 8 bases are a match to TRBD1. The V gene end was trimmed by 6 bases and the J gene end by 2 bases; junction bases not matched to a gene: 6. The germline gives CDR1 MNHNS, CDR2 SASEGT. This CDR3 spans 14 amino acids. CDR3 nucleotide sequence: TGTGCCAGCAGCGCGAGGACAGGGACCTACGAGCAGTACGTC. Translating gives CASSARTGTYEQYV.

This clonotype was detected many times. The gene calls are TRBV20-1 and TRBJ2-7; the match to TRBD2 covers 11 bases. V lost 5 bases, J lost 6 bases, and 15 bases stayed unmatched. This CDR3 has 16 residues. The germline gives CDR1 DFQATT, CDR2 SNEGSKA (reference sequence). The CDR3: CSAPGLAGGTGSEQYV. The CDR3 nucleotides are TGCAGTGCTCCCGGACTAGCGGGTGGGACGGGTAGCGAGCAGTACGTC.

The CDR3: CASSQEPGQPEQFF. As DNA, the CDR3 is TGCGCCAGCAGCCAAGAACCGGGACAGCCCGAGCAGTTCTTC. The chain combines TRBV4-1 with TRBJ2-1; 7 bases match TRBD1. This CDR3 contains 14 residues. Germline CDR1 MGHRA, CDR2 YSYEKL. V was pared by 0 bases and J by 10 bases, with 6 bases of the junction left unmatched.

In its sample, this clonotype was seen a few times. This chain joins TRBV7-2 and TRBJ2-1; TRBD2 aligns across 8 bases. Germline V CDR1 and CDR2: SGHTA, FQGNSA. CDR3 length equals 17 residues. V was clipped by 4 bases and J by 1 base; unmatched bases: 9. The CDR3 region is CASSSDGQRGSYNEQFF. In DNA form, the CDR3 reads TGTGCCAGCAGCTCTGACGGCCAGCGGGGGTCCTACAATGAGCAGTTCTTC.

This clonotype was seen a handful of times. The CDR3 bases are TGCAGTGCCACGCCTAGCGGGGGGAACACCGGGGAGCTGTTTTTT. It translates to CSATPSGGNTGELFF. The gene calls are TRBV20-1 and TRBJ2-2; 10 nucleotides align to TRBD2. Losses at the gene ends were 6 bases for V and 1 base for J; bases not matched to a gene: 5. The germline V gene encodes CDR1 DFQATT and CDR2 SNEGSKA (reference sequence). CDR3 length equals 15 residues.

The J gene is TRBJ1-1, the V gene TRBV5-1; tentative D call: TRBD1 (5 bases). The CDR3 is made up of 15 amino acids. Trimming took off 0 bases at V and 3 bases at J, with 12 bases between the two ends. Per the germline V gene, CDR1 is SGHRS and CDR2 is YFSETQ. The CDR3 loop reads CASSLAPGQDTEAFF. The CDR3 DNA reads as TGCGCCAGCAGCTTGGCCCCGGGGCAAGACACTGAAGCTTTCTTT.

This clonotype was detected many times. The V and J genes are TRBV4-1 and TRBJ2-1; D gene ambiguous. This CDR3 is 13 amino acids long. The germline V gene encodes CDR1 MGHRA and CDR2 YSYEKL. Trimming shortened V by 8 bases and J by 10 bases, and 18 bases separated the two germline ends. CDR3 coding DNA: TGCGCCAGCGCCCCAGTGGGCAATGGGGAGCAGTTCTTC. This sequence encodes CASAPVGNGEQFF.

This clonotype was detected ten times or more. The chain combines TRBV19 with TRBJ1-5; D remains unclear. The CDR3 covers 15 residues. V was trimmed by 1 base and J by 2 bases, leaving 9 bases between them. The germline V gene has CDR1 LNHDA and CDR2 SQIVND (reference sequence). CDR3 protein: CASSIARTGNQPQHF. The DNA for the CDR3 is TGTGCCAGTAGTATAGCTCGTACAGGCAATCAGCCCCAGCATTTT.

The J gene is TRBJ1-6, the V gene TRBV6-2 or TRBV6-3, with D hard to call. Trimming took off 6 bases at V and 7 bases at J, with 10 bases between the two ends. The CDR3 runs 13 residues. Per germline, CDR1 MNHEY and CDR2 SVGEGT. Here the CDR3 reads CASSPLLNSPLHF. The CDR3 DNA sequence: TGTGCCAGCAGCCCCCTGCTAAATTCACCCCTCCACTTT.

The chain links TRBV5-1 to TRBJ2-5, with D perhaps TRBD1 or TRBD2 (5 bases each). V lost 4 bases, J lost 2 bases, and 15 bases lay in between. This CDR3 region has 15 residues. Germline V CDR1 and CDR2: SGHRS, YFSETQ. The DNA of the CDR3 is TGCGCCAGCAGCCTAGGGGTCGGGGCACAAGAGACCCAGTACTTC. Translation gives CASSLGVGAQETQYF. Looking up the rest from reference TRBV5-1 and TRBJ2-5 gives the full variable domain: KAGVTQTPRYLIKTRGQQVTLSCSPISGHRSVSWYQQTPGQGLQFLFEYFSETQRNKGNFPGRFSGRQFSNSRSEMNVSTLELGDSALYLCASSLGVGAQETQYFGPGTRLLVL.

In its sample, this clonotype was seen a few times. The chain recombines TRBV20-1 with TRBJ2-5; D is unclear. The ends were cut back, 6 bases at V and 5 bases at J, with 16 bases in the middle. The CDR3 spans 13 residues. The germline gives CDR1 DFQATT, CDR2 SNEGSKA (reference sequence). The CDR3 loop is CSAPMGSRETQYF. The CDR3 region has the DNA TGCAGTGCCCCGATGGGCTCCAGGGAGACCCAGTACTTC.

The chain combines TRBV12-3 or TRBV12-4 with TRBJ2-3, with 10 bases identical to TRBD2. The J segment lost 3 bases and the V segment lost 6 bases, leaving 6 bases of the junction unmatched. The CDR3 is made up of 15 amino acids. CDR3 loop: CASSLMGLATDTQYF. As DNA, the CDR3 is TGTGCCAGCAGCCTGATGGGACTAGCGACAGATACGCAGTATTTT.

At least ten counts were recorded for this clonotype. This rearrangement joins TRBV4-1 to TRBJ2-3, with D possibly TRBD2 on 5 matching bases. The CDR3 totals 16 residues. V was pared by 0 bases and J by 0 bases, with 10 bases between. Looked up from germline, CDR1 is MGHRA and CDR2 is YSYEKL. The CDR3 spells CASSQEQRPSTDTQYF. For the CDR3, the DNA is TGCGCCAGCAGCCAAGAACAGCGGCCAAGCACAGATACGCAGTATTTT.

This clonotype has at least ten counts. The CDR3 DNA is TGCGCCAGCAGCCTCCCCGACAGGCCTCTTTCCTCTGGGGCCAACGTCCTGACTTTC. As protein: CASSLPDRPLSSGANVLTF. The V call is TRBV4-1, the J call TRBJ2-6; maybe TRBD1 (6 bases). Trimming removed 4 bases at V and 0 bases at J, with 19 bases between. The CDR3 spans 19 residues. Germline values: CDR1 MGHRA, CDR2 YSYEKL.

The CDR3 sequence: CASSQTGTSEQYV. The CDR3 DNA reads as TGTGCCAGCAGCCAAACAGGGACAAGCGAGCAGTACGTC. The V gene is TRBV3-1, the J gene TRBJ2-7; possible D gene TRBD1, 6 bases. V lost 2 bases and J lost 6, with 11 bases in between. This CDR3 is 13 amino acids long. Germline CDR1 and CDR2: LGHDT and YNNKEL (reference sequence).

A few counts support this clonotype. The chain has TRBV5-1 and TRBJ2-7; D possibly corresponds to TRBD2 (5 bases). Germline V gene sequence: CDR1 SGHRS, CDR2 YFSETQ. The CDR3 has 15 residues. V was cut by 4 bases and J by 2 bases, with 16 bases left in between. CDR3: CASSGGGVLTYEQYF. The CDR3 DNA reads TGCGCCAGCAGCGGAGGTGGAGTCTTAACCTACGAGCAGTACTTC.

The chain has TRBV4-1 and TRBJ2-3; maybe TRBD1 (5 bases). Germline values: CDR1 MGHRA, CDR2 YSYEKL. The CDR3 covers 17 residues. The V end was cut by 0 bases, the J end by 2 bases, with 15 bases between. CDR3 protein: CASSQDRATENTDTQYF. In DNA, the CDR3 is TGCGCCAGCAGCCAAGATCGCGCGACAGAAAACACAGATACGCAGTATTTT.

This clonotype has only a few counts. J is TRBJ2-5 and V is TRBV28, with 7 bases identical to TRBD2. CDR3 size: 13 residues. Germline V lookup: CDR1 MDHEN, CDR2 SYDVKM. The ends lost 8 bases at V and 2 bases at J; junction bases unmatched: 5. The CDR3 coding sequence is TGTGCCAGCCTTGTGGGGGGGCAAGAGACCCAGTACTTC. It encodes CASLVGGQETQYF.

Only a few counts were recorded for this clonotype. The CDR3 spells CASSFLRNSPLHF. DNA for the CDR3: TGTGCCAGCAGTTTTCTACGGAATTCACCCCTCCACTTT. The chain links TRBV12-3 or TRBV12-4 to TRBJ1-6, with unresolved D. The CDR3 has 13 residues. V was shortened by 3 bases and J by 7 bases, with 7 bases between the two germline ends.

The rearrangement links TRBV7-2 to TRBJ1-1; D remains ambiguous. This CDR3 region has 14 residues. V gave up 7 bases and J gave up 1 base, with 13 bases separating them. Germline V gene lookup returns CDR1 SGHTA and CDR2 FQGNSA. As DNA, the CDR3 is TGTGCCAGCACCCCAGTGTGGGGGAACACTGAAGCTTTCTTT. Translating it yields CASTPVWGNTEAFF.

The sample holds a few counts of this clonotype. In nucleotides, the CDR3 is TGTGCCAGCAGTACAGGTACTAGCGGGGCAAACAATGAGCAGTTCTTC. It is translated as CASSTGTSGANNEQFF. J is TRBJ2-1 and V is TRBV6-5; TRBD2 matches 10 bases. The CDR3 is 16 amino acids. Germline CDR1 MNHEY, CDR2 SVGAGI. V lost 5 bases to trimming and J lost 5 bases; unmatched junction nucleotides: 9.

The rearrangement joins TRBV29-1 to TRBJ2-5; 10 bases match TRBD2. The CDR3 consists of 14 residues. Germline loops: CDR1 SQVTM, CDR2 ANQGSEA. Trimming removed 4 bases from V and 4 bases from J; junction bases left unmatched: 6. This chain's CDR3 is CSVAASGGGETQYF. In DNA, the CDR3 is TGCAGCGTTGCAGCTAGCGGGGGTGGAGAGACCCAGTACTTC. Drawing the rest from reference TRBV29-1 and TRBJ2-5, the complete variable domain is SAVISQKPSRDICQRGTSLTIQCQVDSQVTMMFWYRQQPGQSLTLIATANQGSEATYESGFVIDKFPISRPNLTFSTLTVSNMSPEDSSIYLCSVAASGGGETQYFGPGTRLLVL.